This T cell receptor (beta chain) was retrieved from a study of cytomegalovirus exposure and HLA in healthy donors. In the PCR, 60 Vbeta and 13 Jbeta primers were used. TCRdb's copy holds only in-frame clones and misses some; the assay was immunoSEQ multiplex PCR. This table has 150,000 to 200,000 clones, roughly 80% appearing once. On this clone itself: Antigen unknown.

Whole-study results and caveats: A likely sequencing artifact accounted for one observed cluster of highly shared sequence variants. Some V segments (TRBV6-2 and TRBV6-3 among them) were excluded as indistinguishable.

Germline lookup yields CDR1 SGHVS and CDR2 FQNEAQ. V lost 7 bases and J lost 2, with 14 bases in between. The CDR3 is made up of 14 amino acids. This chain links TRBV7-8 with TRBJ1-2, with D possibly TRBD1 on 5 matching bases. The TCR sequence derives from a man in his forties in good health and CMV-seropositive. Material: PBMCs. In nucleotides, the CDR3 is TGTGCCAGCACCTCAGGACAACTAAACTATGGCTACACCTTC. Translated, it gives CASTSGQLNYGYTF.